Listed below are T cell receptor beta chains from one sample, sequenced in a study of blood T cell repertoires in COVID-19. The assay was immunoSEQ multiplex PCR, and TCRdb's table has in-frame clones only and misses some. The table includes 120,000 to 150,000 clones, 87% detected once. The specimen was peripheral blood. These TCRs come from a woman in her forties or fifties with acute or convalescent COVID-19. Each CDR3 is given with its conserved first and last residue. A D gene is named only where the DNA matches it firmly.

TRBJ2-2	.	TRBV7-8	CASSLLTDTGELFF
TRBJ1-2	TRBD1	TRBV6-5	CASNGQGYGYTF
TRBJ2-3	.	TRBV5-4	CASSHGADTQYF
TRBJ1-1	TRBD1	TRBV24-1	CATRQGFEAFF
TRBJ1-1	.	TRBV7-8	CASSLGREAFF
TRBJ2-7	.	TRBV6-5	CASSYSTGVYEQYF
TRBJ2-3	TRBD2	TRBV9	CASSVRRGGSADTQYF
TRBJ1-3	TRBD1	TRBV7-2	CASSSLGTGGNTIYF
TRBJ2-7	.	TRBV6-2/TRBV6-3	CASSYLAGTAYEQYF
TRBJ2-1	TRBD1	TRBV24-1	CATSHQEQGGNEQFF
TRBJ1-2	.	TRBV19	CASSIRGPNYGYTF
TRBJ1-2	.	TRBV6-5	CASTINSGVGGYTF
TRBJ1-2	TRBD1	TRBV24-1	CATSGGTGGAGDGYTF
TRBJ2-1	TRBD2	TRBV10-1	CASSEEAGGRNEQFF
TRBJ1-5	TRBD1	TRBV6-5	CAGRTGGQPQHF
TRBJ1-2	.	TRBV10-3	CAISEGQDYGYTF
TRBJ1-3	.	TRBV4-1	CASSHGREKNSGNTIYF
TRBJ2-2	.	TRBV27	CASSVPTALVSGELFF
TRBJ2-1	.	TRBV24-1	CATSDRDTDNEQFF
TRBJ2-7	TRBD2	TRBV5-4	CASSRGLAGYEQYF
TRBJ2-1	TRBD2	TRBV6-4	CASSDAGGPDEQFF
TRBJ2-7	.	TRBV3-1/TRBV3-2	CASSQDFRGEQYF
TRBJ2-1	TRBD1	TRBV6-5	CASSTRDRGYNEQFF
TRBJ1-2	.	TRBV27	CASSLWVNGGDYYGYTF
TRBJ2-3	.	TRBV9	CASSLGLHTDTQYF
TRBJ2-1	TRBD2	TRBV5-4	CASSRGTSGSVYNEQFF
TRBJ1-5	.	TRBV27	CASSFVYETSGNQPQHF
TRBJ2-2	TRBD2	TRBV14	CASSLRWGRGTGELFF
TRBJ2-1	.	TRBV28	CASSLEQGVDNEQFF
TRBJ2-3	.	TRBV9	CASSAHRESDTQYF
TRBJ2-1	TRBD2	TRBV7-8	CASSLDSTSGSNEQFF
TRBJ2-7	TRBD1	TRBV2	CASSRDRVYEQYF
TRBJ1-1	TRBD1	TRBV27	CASSPRQGLNTEAFF
TRBJ2-1	.	TRBV5-1	CASSLVLAENEQFF
TRBJ1-2	.	TRBV7-6	CASSSDSFINYGYTF
TRBJ2-1	TRBD2	TRBV5-6	CASSSGLAGIYNEQFF
TRBJ2-1	TRBD2	TRBV6-4	CASRQLAFTYNEQFF
TRBJ2-3	TRBD2	TRBV19	CASSVAGGPGTDTQYF
TRBJ1-1	TRBD1	TRBV29-1	CSVETGGRDTEAFF
TRBJ1-1	.	TRBV12-3/TRBV12-4	CASSLGANTEAFF
TRBJ1-1	.	TRBV5-1	CASSREYDPEAFF
TRBJ2-5	.	TRBV19	CASSIMGPQETQYF
TRBJ2-1	TRBD2	TRBV7-3	CASSYGSGDNEQFF
TRBJ2-2	TRBD2	TRBV10-3	CAISDLAGTGELFF
TRBJ1-5	.	TRBV6-1	CASSEPPGLNQPQHF
TRBJ2-2	TRBD1	TRBV7-9	CASSPSDRGGSGELFF
TRBJ1-5	.	TRBV30	CAWSVQRGSNQPQHF
TRBJ2-1	TRBD1	TRBV19	CASSRDRGPYNEQFF
TRBJ2-7	TRBD2	TRBV4-1	CASRPTSGGPSSSYEQYF
TRBJ1-2	TRBD1	TRBV29-1	CSVGQGGGYTF
TRBJ2-7	TRBD1	TRBV5-1	CASSLTGGYEQYF
TRBJ2-7	TRBD1	TRBV5-6	CASSSQRTGGHEQYF
TRBJ1-3	TRBD1	TRBV19	CASTSPQGSFGNTIYF
TRBJ1-1	.	TRBV6-6	CASTPGAEAFF
TRBJ1-2	.	TRBV30	CGVGANYGYTF
TRBJ1-4	TRBD1	TRBV5-1	CASSFYSGTGNKLFF
TRBJ2-2	TRBD2	TRBV5-4	CASMSGTPANTGELFF
TRBJ1-2	.	TRBV3-1/TRBV3-2	CASSQNEAYYGYTF
TRBJ2-7	.	TRBV20-1	CSARDIREQYF